These 3 T cell receptor beta chains share one sample of origin, sequenced in a study of radiotherapy plus CTLA-4 blockade in lung cancer. Only in-frame clones appear in the TCRdb table, and some are missing; sequencing was by immunoSEQ multiplex PCR. The table lists 83,000 or so clones, 75% to 90% of them singletons, with 0.75% to 0.95% in the top ten. This specimen was peripheral blood, taken from a patient treated with radiotherapy plus ipilimumab. Source of these receptors: a human donor with non-small cell lung cancer who had stable disease on radiotherapy plus ipilimumab.

The chain carries TRBV4-1 and TRBJ2-1, with 11 nucleotides matching TRBD1. The trim removed 5 bases at V and 1 base at J, leaving 7 bases unmatched. CDR1 MGHRA and CDR2 YSYEKL come from the germline V gene. This CDR3 has 17 amino acids. CDR3 sequence (DNA): TGCGCCAGCAGCGGGACAGGGGGTCTTCTATCCTACAATGAGCAGTTCTTC. Protein: CASSGTGGLLSYNEQFF.

DNA for the CDR3: TGTGCCAGCAGTGACCCGCGGGAGGGCCTTGGAGATGAGCAGTTCTTC. Its protein product is CASSDPREGLGDEQFF. The V and J genes are TRBV2 and TRBJ2-1; 9 bases are a match to TRBD2. The junction had 11 bases not matched to a gene; V was cut back by 3 bases and J by 8 bases. The CDR3 length is 16 residues. The germline CDR1 and CDR2 sequences are SNHLY and FYNNEI.

The chain joins TRBV14 to TRBJ1-1; 7 nucleotides line up with TRBD1. Germline assignment: CDR1 SGHDN and CDR2 FVKESK. The CDR3 sequence is 15 residues long. Losses at the gene ends were 4 bases for V and 1 base for J; bases not matched to a gene: 6. CDR3 DNA sequence: TGTGCCAGCAGCCTGCGGACAGGACGGAACACTGAAGCTTTCTTT. Its protein product is CASSLRTGRNTEAFF.